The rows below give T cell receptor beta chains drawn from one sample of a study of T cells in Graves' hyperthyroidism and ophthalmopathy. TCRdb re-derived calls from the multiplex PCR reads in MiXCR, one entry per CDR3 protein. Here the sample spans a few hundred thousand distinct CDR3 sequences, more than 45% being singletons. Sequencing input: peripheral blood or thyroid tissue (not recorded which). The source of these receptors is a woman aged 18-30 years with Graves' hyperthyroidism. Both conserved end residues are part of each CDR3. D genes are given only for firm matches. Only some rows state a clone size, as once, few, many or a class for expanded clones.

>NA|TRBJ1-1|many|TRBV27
TGTGCCAGCAGTCCCATCCCGCGGGAGAACACTGAAGCTTTCTTT
CASSPIPRENTEAFF
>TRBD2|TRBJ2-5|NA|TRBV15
TGTGCCACCAGCAGTTTAGCGGGAGGTAGGAGGCAAGAGACCCAGTACTTC
CATSSLAGGRRQETQYF
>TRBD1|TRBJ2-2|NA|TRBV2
TGTGCCAGCAGTGTGGGTTTGGGACAGGGCGACACCGGGGAGCTGTTTTTT
CASSVGLGQGDTGELFF
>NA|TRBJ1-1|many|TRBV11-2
TGTGCCAGCAGCTTCCAGGGAGTCGCTGAAGCTTTCTTT
CASSFQGVAEAFF
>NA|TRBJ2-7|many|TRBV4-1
TGCGCCAGCAGTTCCTCCGGGAAAGTCTACGAGCAGTACTTC
CASSSSGKVYEQYF
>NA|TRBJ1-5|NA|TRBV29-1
TGCAGCGCCAGCAGTGAGTCGCTGGGACAGCCCCAGCATTTT
CSASSESLGQPQHF
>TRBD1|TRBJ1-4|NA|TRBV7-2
TGTGCCAGCAGCCCAGCTTCGGGACAGCGTGAAAAACTGTTTTTT
CASSPASGQREKLFF
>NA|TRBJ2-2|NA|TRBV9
NA
CASSAGQGLGSCFF
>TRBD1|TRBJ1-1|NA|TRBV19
TGTGCCAGTAGTGCCCCACAGGGGACGTTCACACCTGAAGCTTTCTTT
CASSAPQGTFTPEAFF
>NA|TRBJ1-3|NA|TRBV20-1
TGCAGTGCTAGAGTGGGCGGGAGGGCTGGAAACACCATATATTTT
CSARVGGRAGNTIYF
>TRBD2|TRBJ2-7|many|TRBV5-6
TGTGCCAGCAGCTTGGCGGGGGGGCACTACGAGCAGTACTTC
CASSLAGGHYEQYF
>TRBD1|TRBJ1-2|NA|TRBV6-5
TGTGCCAGCAGCCTCTTACAGGGGAACTATGGCTACACCTTC
CASSLLQGNYGYTF
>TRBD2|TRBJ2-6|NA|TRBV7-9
TGTGCCAGCAGCCCACCCGGACTAGCAGATGGGGCCAACGTCCTGACTTTC
CASSPPGLADGANVLTF
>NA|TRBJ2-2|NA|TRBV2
TGTGCCAGCAGTGAGTCCAGGGTGAACACCGGGGAGCTGTCTTGG
CASSESRVNTGELSW
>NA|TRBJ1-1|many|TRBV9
TGTGCCAGCAGCCCGCACTCCCCGGACCGCTCGAAGAACACTGAAGCTTTCTTT
CASSPHSPDRSKNTEAFF
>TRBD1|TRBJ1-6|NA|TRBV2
TGTGCCAGCAGTTACTCAGGGGGCGGTAATTCACCCCTCCACTTT
CASSYSGGGNSPLHF
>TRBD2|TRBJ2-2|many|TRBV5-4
TGTGCCAGCAGCTCAACTAGCGGGGGTGCCGGGGAGCTGTTTTTT
CASSSTSGGAGELFF
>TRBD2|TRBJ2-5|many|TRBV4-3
TGCGCCAGCAGCCAAGGGGAGGCGGGAGAGGAGACCCAGTACTTC
CASSQGEAGEETQYF
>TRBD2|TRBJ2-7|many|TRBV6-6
TGTGCCAGCAGTTATAAAGCGGGAGACCACGAGCAGTACTTC
CASSYKAGDHEQYF
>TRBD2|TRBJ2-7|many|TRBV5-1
TGCGCCAGCAGCTTGACCGGGACTAGCGGGAGTTACGAGCAGTACTTC
CASSLTGTSGSYEQYF
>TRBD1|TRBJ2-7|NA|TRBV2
TGTGCCAGCAGTCGCGGACAGGGGAAACCCTACGAGCAGTACTTC
CASSRGQGKPYEQYF
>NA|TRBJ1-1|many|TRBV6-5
TGTGCCAGCAGTCCACAGGGTGTTGGTACTGAAGCTTTCTTT
CASSPQGVGTEAFF
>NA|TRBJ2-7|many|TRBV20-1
TGCAGTGCTCGGGACACTGATGTATTTACCTACGAGCAGTACTTC
CSARDTDVFTYEQYF
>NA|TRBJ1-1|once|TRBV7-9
TGTGCCAGCAGGCCAGGGACCTCAACGACTGAAGCTTTCTTT
CASRPGTSTTEAFF
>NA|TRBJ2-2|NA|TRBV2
TGTGCCAGCAGGGCCTACGAGGGCACCGGGGAGCTGTTTTTT
CASRAYEGTGELFF
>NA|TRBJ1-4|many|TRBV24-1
TGTGCCACCAGTGATTACTGGGGAGAAAAACTGTTTTTT
CATSDYWGEKLFF
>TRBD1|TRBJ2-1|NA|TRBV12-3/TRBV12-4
TGTGCCAGCAACCCTAACAGGGGTTTCAATGAGCAGTTCTTC
CASNPNRGFNEQFF
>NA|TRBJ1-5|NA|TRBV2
TGTGCCAGCAGTGCTGTGCGGGAGGGCAATCAGCCCCAGCATTTT
CASSAVREGNQPQHF
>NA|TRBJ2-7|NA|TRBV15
TGTGCCACCAGCAGCCCGTCGTCGGGCGAGCAGTACTTC
CATSSPSSGEQYF